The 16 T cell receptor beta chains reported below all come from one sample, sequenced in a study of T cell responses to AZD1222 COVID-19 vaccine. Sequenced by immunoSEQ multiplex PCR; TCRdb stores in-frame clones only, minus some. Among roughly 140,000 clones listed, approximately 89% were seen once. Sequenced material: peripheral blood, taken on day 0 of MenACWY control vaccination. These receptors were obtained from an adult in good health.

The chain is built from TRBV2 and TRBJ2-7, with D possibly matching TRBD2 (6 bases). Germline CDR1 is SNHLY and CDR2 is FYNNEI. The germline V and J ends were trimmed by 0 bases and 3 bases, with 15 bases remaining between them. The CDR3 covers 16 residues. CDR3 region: CASSEASTRGGYEQYF. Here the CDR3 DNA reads TGTGCCAGCAGTGAAGCTTCGACAAGGGGAGGCTACGAGCAGTACTTC.

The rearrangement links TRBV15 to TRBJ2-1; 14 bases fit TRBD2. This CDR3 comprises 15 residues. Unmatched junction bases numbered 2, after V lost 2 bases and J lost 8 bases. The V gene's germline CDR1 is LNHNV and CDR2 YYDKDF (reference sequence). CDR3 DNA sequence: TGTGCCACCAGCAGACGACTAGCGGGAGGGGATGAGCAGTTCTTC. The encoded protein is CATSRRLAGGDEQFF.

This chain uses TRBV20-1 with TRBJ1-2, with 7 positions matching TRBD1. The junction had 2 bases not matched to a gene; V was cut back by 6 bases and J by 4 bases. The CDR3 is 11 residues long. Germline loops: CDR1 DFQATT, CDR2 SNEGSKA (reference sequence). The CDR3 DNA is TGCAGTGCGGGACAGCTCTATGGCTACACCTTC. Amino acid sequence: CSAGQLYGYTF.

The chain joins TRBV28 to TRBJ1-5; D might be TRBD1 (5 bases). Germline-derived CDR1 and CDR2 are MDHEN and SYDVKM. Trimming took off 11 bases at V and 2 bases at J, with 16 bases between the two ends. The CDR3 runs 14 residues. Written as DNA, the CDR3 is TGTGCCGGGGGGTTATTGAGCCGCAATCAGCCCCAGCATTTT. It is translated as CAGGLLSRNQPQHF.

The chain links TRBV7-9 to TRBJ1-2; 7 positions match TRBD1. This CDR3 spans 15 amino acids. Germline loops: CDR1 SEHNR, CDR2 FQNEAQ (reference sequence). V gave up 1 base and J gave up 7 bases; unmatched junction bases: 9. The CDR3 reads CASSLEARGVFGYTF. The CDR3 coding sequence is TGTGCCAGCAGCTTAGAAGCCAGGGGGGTTTTTGGCTACACCTTC.

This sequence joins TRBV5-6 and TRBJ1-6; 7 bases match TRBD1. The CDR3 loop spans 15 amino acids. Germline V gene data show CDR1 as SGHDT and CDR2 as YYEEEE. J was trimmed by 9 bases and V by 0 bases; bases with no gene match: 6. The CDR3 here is CASSLGQGQSSPLHF. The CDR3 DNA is TGTGCCAGCAGCTTGGGACAGGGACAGAGTTCACCCCTCCACTTT.

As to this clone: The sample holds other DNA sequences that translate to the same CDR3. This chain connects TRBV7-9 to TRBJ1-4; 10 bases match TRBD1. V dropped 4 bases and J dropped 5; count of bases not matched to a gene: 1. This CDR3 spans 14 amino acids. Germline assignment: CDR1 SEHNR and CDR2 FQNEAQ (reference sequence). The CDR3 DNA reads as TGTGCCAGCAGCTCGGACAGGGGGAATGAAAAACTGTTTTTT. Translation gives CASSSDRGNEKLFF.

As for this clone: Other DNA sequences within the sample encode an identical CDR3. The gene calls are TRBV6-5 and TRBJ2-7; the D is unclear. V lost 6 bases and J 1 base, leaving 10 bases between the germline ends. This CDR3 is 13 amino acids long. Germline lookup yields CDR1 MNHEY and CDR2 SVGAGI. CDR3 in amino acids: CASRRTGSYEQYF. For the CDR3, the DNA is TGTGCCAGCAGGAGGACCGGGTCCTACGAGCAGTACTTC.

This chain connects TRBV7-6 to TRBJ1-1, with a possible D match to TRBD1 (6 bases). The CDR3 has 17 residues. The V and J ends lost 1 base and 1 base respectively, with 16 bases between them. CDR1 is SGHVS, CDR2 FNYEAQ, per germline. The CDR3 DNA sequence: TGTGCCAGCAGCTTAGTGGGGGGCGAAGTTTGGAACACTGAAGCTTTCTTT. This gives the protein CASSLVGGEVWNTEAFF.

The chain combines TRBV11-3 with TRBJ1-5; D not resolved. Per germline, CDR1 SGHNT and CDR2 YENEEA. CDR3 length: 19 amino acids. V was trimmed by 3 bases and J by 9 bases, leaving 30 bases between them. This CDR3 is CASSFPSLVPSPTPPPQHF. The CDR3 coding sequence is TGTGCCAGCAGCTTCCCCTCTTTGGTCCCAAGCCCAACTCCCCCGCCCCAGCATTTT.

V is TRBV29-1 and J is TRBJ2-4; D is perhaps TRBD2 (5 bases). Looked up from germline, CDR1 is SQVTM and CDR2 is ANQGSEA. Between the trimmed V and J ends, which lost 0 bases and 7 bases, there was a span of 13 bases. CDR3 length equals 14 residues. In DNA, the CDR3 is TGCAGCGTTGAAGATAGCGAAGGAGCGAACATTCAGTACTTC. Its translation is CSVEDSEGANIQYF.

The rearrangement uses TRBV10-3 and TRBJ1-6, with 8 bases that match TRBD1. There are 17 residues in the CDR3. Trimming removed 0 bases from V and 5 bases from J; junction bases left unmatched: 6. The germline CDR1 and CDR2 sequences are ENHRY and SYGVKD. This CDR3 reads CAISESAGGRDNSPLHF. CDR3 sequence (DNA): TGTGCCATCAGTGAGTCGGCAGGGGGCAGGGATAATTCACCCCTCCACTTT.

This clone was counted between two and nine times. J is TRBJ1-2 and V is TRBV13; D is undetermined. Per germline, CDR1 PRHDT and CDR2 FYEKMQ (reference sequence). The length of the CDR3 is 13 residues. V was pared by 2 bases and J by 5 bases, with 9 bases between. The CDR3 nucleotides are TGTGCCAGCAGCTTATTAGCCTTATATGGCTACACCTTC. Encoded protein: CASSLLALYGYTF.

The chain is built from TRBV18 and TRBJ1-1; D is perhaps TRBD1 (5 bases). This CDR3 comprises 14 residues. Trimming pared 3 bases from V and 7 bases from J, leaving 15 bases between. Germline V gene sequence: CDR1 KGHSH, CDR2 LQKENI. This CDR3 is CASSPPGQRLEAFF. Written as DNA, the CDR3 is TGTGCCAGCTCACCCCCAGGGCAGAGGCTTGAAGCTTTCTTT.

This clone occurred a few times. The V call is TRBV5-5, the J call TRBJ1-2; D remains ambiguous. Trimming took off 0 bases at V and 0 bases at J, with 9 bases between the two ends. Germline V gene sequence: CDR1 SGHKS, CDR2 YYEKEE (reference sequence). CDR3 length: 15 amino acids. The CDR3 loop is CASSLGVTTNYGYTF. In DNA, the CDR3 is TGTGCCAGCAGCTTGGGGGTAACCACTAACTATGGCTACACCTTC. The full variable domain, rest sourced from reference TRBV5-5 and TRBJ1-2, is DAGVTQSPTHLIKTRGQQVTLRCSPISGHKSVSWYQQVLGQGPQFIFQYYEKEERGRGNFPDRFSARQFPNYSSELNVNALLLGDSALYLCASSLGVTTNYGYTFGSGTRLTVV.

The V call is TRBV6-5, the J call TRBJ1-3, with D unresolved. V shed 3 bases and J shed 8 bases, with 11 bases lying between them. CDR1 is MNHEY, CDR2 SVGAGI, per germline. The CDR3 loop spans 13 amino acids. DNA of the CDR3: TGTGCCAGCAGTTATCATCGAGCAGACACCATATATTTT. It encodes CASSYHRADTIYF.